One sample yielded the 17 T cell receptor beta chains listed below, sequenced in a study of a mutant IDH1 vaccine in newly diagnosed glioma (dated by TCRdb to the early 2020s). The library was produced with the immunoSEQ multiplex PCR assay. Not all clones reach the TCRdb copy of this immuneACCESS table, which keeps in-frame sequences only. Checked studies attribute under half of the gap to unresolved V genes and leave the rest unexplained. In this sample the table shows 65,000 to 70,000 clones, over 70% of which occur a single time. The ten largest clones represent 4.6% of the sample. The sample's time point label, in plain terms: baseline, week 1 (first vaccination visit). According to the study, the label for this sample's treatment or condition signals: pre-vaccination baseline after standard-of-care therapy. The sequencing here drew on peripheral blood mononuclear cells (PBMCs), taken from a glioma patient treated with radiotherapy, temozolomide or both. Source of these receptors: a woman between 18 and 29 years old with glioma. Some clones in this sample may be carry-over from other donors' samples.

This chain connects TRBV14 to TRBJ2-2; TRBD1 matches at 11 bases. The CDR3 sequence is 17 residues long. V dropped 4 bases and J dropped 5; count of bases not matched to a gene: 9. Germline V CDR1 and CDR2: SGHDN, FVKESK. The CDR3 protein is CASSPRGQGAKTGELFF. CDR3 nucleotides: TGTGCCAGCAGCCCCCGAGGACAGGGGGCAAAAACCGGGGAGCTGTTTTTT.

The gene calls are TRBV5-1 and TRBJ1-1; D perhaps matches TRBD1 (6 bases). The CDR3 is 13 amino acids. Trimming shortened V by 10 bases and J by 1 base, and 14 bases separated the two germline ends. CDR1 and CDR2 from the germline V gene are SGHRS and YFSETQ. The CDR3 loop is CASGGTQNTEAFF. CDR3 in DNA: TGCGCCTCCGGGGGCACCCAGAACACTGAAGCTTTCTTT.

CDR3 DNA sequence: TGTGCCAGCAGTCCGACGAGCGGGGGCGACACCGGGGAGCTGTTTTTT. Translating it yields CASSPTSGGDTGELFF. This chain connects TRBV6-4 to TRBJ2-2; 8 positions match TRBD2. Unmatched junction bases numbered 8, after V lost 5 bases and J lost 3 bases. This CDR3 is 16 amino acids long. Germline CDR1 MRHNA, CDR2 SNTAGT.

Only a few counts were recorded for this clone. The rearrangement links TRBV5-1 to TRBJ2-5; 14 nucleotides line up with TRBD2. The CDR3 length is 16 residues. V lost 3 bases and J lost 1; bases outside the gene matches: 2. Germline CDR1 SGHRS, CDR2 YFSETQ. In DNA, the CDR3 is TGCGCCAGCAGCTCCGGGACTAGCGGGAGCCAAGAGACCCAGTACTTC. The encoded protein is CASSSGTSGSQETQYF. Combining the CDR3 with reference TRBV5-1 and TRBJ2-5 gives the whole variable domain KAGVTQTPRYLIKTRGQQVTLSCSPISGHRSVSWYQQTPGQGLQFLFEYFSETQRNKGNFPGRFSGRQFSNSRSEMNVSTLELGDSALYLCASSSGTSGSQETQYFGPGTRLLVL.

The V gene is TRBV7-2, the J gene TRBJ2-7; D is possibly TRBD1 (5 bases). CDR3 size: 13 residues. Germline assignment: CDR1 SGHTA and CDR2 FQGNSA. Trimming cost V 1 base and J 6 bases, with 10 bases left between them. The CDR3 DNA reads as TGTGCCAGCAGCTTAGATCCTGGGGCCGAGCAGTACTTC. Residues: CASSLDPGAEQYF.

The chain carries TRBV6-6 and TRBJ2-5; 9 bases match TRBD1. J was trimmed by 0 bases and V by 5 bases; bases with no gene match: 7. The CDR3 extends over 16 amino acids. From germline, CDR1 is MNHNY and CDR2 SVGAGI (reference sequence). CDR3 coding DNA: TGTGCCAGCAGTGGGGACAGGGTCGGGTACCAAGAGACCCAGTACTTC. Amino acid sequence: CASSGDRVGYQETQYF.

V is TRBV27 and J is TRBJ2-7; D is unresolved. Trimming removed 4 bases from V and 5 bases from J, with 9 bases in between. The CDR3 has 12 amino acids. The V gene's germline CDR1 is MNHEY and CDR2 SMNVEV (reference sequence). The CDR3 region is CASSSRTHEQYF. Here the CDR3 DNA reads TGTGCCAGCAGTTCCCGGACCCACGAGCAGTACTTC.

This clone was recorded a few times. The chain joins TRBV30 to TRBJ2-7; possibly TRBD1 or TRBD2 for D (5 bases each). CDR1 and CDR2 from the germline V gene are GTSNPN and SVGIG (reference sequence). CDR3 length: 11 residues. The V end was cut by 6 bases, the J end by 8 bases, with 14 bases between. The CDR3 here is CACGDGVQQYF. CDR3 DNA: TGTGCCTGCGGGGACGGTGTTCAGCAGTACTTC.

V usage is TRBV5-1 and J usage is TRBJ2-7; no firm D call. The CDR3 extends over 14 amino acids. V was pared by 4 bases and J by 3 bases, with 14 bases between. Germline V gene lookup returns CDR1 SGHRS and CDR2 YFSETQ. The CDR3 loop is CASSRLRQDYEQYF. Written as DNA, the CDR3 is TGCGCCAGCAGCCGATTGCGGCAGGACTACGAGCAGTACTTC.

J is TRBJ2-3 and V is TRBV29-1, with 8 bases lining up with TRBD2. The germline CDR1 and CDR2 sequences are SQVTM and ANQGSEA. The junction had 12 bases not matched to a gene; V was cut back by 5 bases and J by 2 bases. This CDR3 region has 16 residues. The CDR3, as DNA: TGCAGCGTTTTCTCTCCACTAGCGGCCAACACAGATACGCAGTATTTT. It specifies CSVFSPLAANTDTQYF.

The V call is TRBV7-2, the J call TRBJ1-1, with unresolved D. The ends were cut back, 3 bases at V and 2 bases at J, with 10 bases in the middle. The length of the CDR3 is 14 residues. Looked up from germline, CDR1 is SGHTA and CDR2 is FQGNSA. CDR3 sequence (DNA): TGTGCCAGCAGCTTCCTAGTTGGCAACACTGAAGCTTTCTTT. Protein product: CASSFLVGNTEAFF.

V is TRBV6-6 and J is TRBJ2-5, with 9 positions matching TRBD1. The length of the CDR3 is 15 residues. Looked up from germline, CDR1 is MNHNY and CDR2 is SVGAGI (reference sequence). The J segment lost 2 bases and the V segment lost 6 bases, leaving 7 bases of the junction unmatched. The CDR3 sequence is CASSFPGTGQETQYF. In DNA, the CDR3 is TGTGCCAGCAGCTTCCCCGGGACAGGGCAAGAGACCCAGTACTTC.

The rearrangement links TRBV5-1 to TRBJ2-2, with 14 nucleotides matching TRBD2. CDR3 size: 16 residues. V was clipped by 9 bases and J by 1 base; unmatched bases: 5. In germline, CDR1 is SGHRS, CDR2 YFSETQ. The CDR3 sequence: CATKTSGRVNTGELFF. CDR3 in DNA: TGCGCCACTAAGACTAGCGGGAGGGTGAACACCGGGGAGCTGTTTTTT.

This chain uses TRBV5-4 with TRBJ2-3; D may correspond to TRBD1 or TRBD2 (6 bases each). CDR1 and CDR2 (germline): SGHNT, YYREEE (reference sequence). Trimming took off 4 bases at V and 5 bases at J, with 11 bases between the two ends. The CDR3 is made up of 13 amino acids. CDR3 amino acids: CASSRGPVDTQYF. The CDR3 DNA follows: TGTGCCAGCAGCCGGGGGCCCGTAGATACGCAGTATTTT.

This chain uses TRBV7-2 with TRBJ1-1, with D uncertain. Deletions cut 2 bases from V and 1 base from J, with 11 bases between. The CDR3 has 15 amino acids. Germline lookup yields CDR1 SGHTA and CDR2 FQGNSA. CDR3 nucleotide sequence: TGTGCCAGCAGCTTATTGTGGGCACGGAACACTGAAGCTTTCTTT. Amino acids: CASSLLWARNTEAFF.

The V and J genes are TRBV30 and TRBJ1-5; 9 nucleotides match TRBD1. Germline V lookup: CDR1 GTSNPN, CDR2 SVGIG (reference sequence). After removal of 6 bases from V and 9 bases from J, the junction contained 9 bases not matched to a gene. The CDR3 has 13 residues. CDR3 sequence reads: CACSGTGKRPQHF. CDR3 bases: TGTGCCTGCTCCGGGACAGGGAAGAGGCCCCAGCATTTT.

The V gene is TRBV5-6, the J gene TRBJ1-2; D remains ambiguous. The CDR3 runs 13 residues. The V and J ends lost 0 bases and 8 bases respectively, with 11 bases between them. Germline values: CDR1 SGHDT, CDR2 YYEEEE. The CDR3 spells CASSLGQPAGYTF. The CDR3 nucleotides read TGTGCCAGCAGCTTGGGGCAGCCCGCGGGCTACACCTTC.